Listed below are T cell receptor beta chains from one sample, sequenced in a study of identical twins. MiXCR, run by TCRdb on the 5' RACE reads, gives a single entry per CDR3 protein. The sample lists some 1,700,000 distinct CDR3 sequences; 25% to 35% were seen once. Material: cord blood. These receptors came from a newborn girl in good health. CDR3s include the opening cysteine and the closing phenylalanine or tryptophan. D genes are given only for firm matches. Size is stated for part of the rows, as once, few or many counts, or as a class when the clone is expanded.

D gene	clone size	J gene	V gene	CDR3 DNA	CDR3 protein
-	few	TRBJ2-5	TRBV21-1	TGTGCCAGCAGCAAAGCGCTTTACTCATTGGGGACAGGGGGCGAGACCCAGTACTTC	CASSKALYSLGTGGETQYF
-	-	TRBJ2-3	TRBV7-9	TGTGCCAGCAGCTTATCAACTCCGGGAACTAGCACAGATACGCAGTATTTT	CASSLSTPGTSTDTQYF
-	-	TRBJ2-1	TRBV6-1	TGTGCCAGCAGTGAAGTGGGGGGCTCCTCCTACAATGAGCAGTTCTTC	CASSEVGGSSYNEQFF
-	-	TRBJ1-2	TRBV7-2	TGTGCCAGCAGCTTAGCGGCAGGGAGAAGGGATGGCTACACCTTC	CASSLAAGRRDGYTF
-	many	TRBJ2-7	TRBV20-1	TGCAGTGCTTCGGGACGGTTCTCCTACGAGCAGTACTTC	CSASGRFSYEQYF
TRBD1	many	TRBJ1-2	TRBV7-2	TGTGCCAGCAGCTTAAGAGGAGGGGGCGACTATGGCTACACCTTC	CASSLRGGGDYGYTF
TRBD1	few	TRBJ2-3	TRBV10-1	TGCGCCAGCAGTGAGACAGGGGGATACACAGATACGCAGTATTTT	CASSETGGYTDTQYF
-	-	TRBJ2-1	TRBV20-1	TGCAGTGCTGGTCCGGGCGGCTCCTACAATGAGCAGTTCTTC	CSAGPGGSYNEQFF
-	many	TRBJ1-1	TRBV10-3	TGTGCCATCAGTGAGTCCAGGGGTAAAAACACTGAAGCTTTCTTT	CAISESRGKNTEAFF
TRBD1	few	TRBJ1-5	TRBV20-1	TGCAGTGCTAGGGGACAGGAAAGGATTAGCGGCAATCAGCCCCAGCATTTT	CSARGQERISGNQPQHF
TRBD1	few	TRBJ2-5	TRBV5-1	TGCGCCAGCAGCTCACGTACAGGGGGCCAAGAGACCCAGTACTTC	CASSSRTGGQETQYF
-	few	TRBJ2-7	TRBV30	TGTGCCTGGAGTCCTATCCTCAGCTCCTACAATGAGCAGTACTTC	CAWSPILSSYNEQYF
TRBD1	few	TRBJ1-4	TRBV20-1	TGCAGTGCTAGAAGGACAGGGAGTACTAATGAAAAACTGTTTTTT	CSARRTGSTNEKLFF
TRBD2	many	TRBJ2-1	TRBV20-1	TGCAGTGCTGTCTGGGGGACTAGTATCACTGAGCAGTTCTTC	CSAVWGTSITEQFF
TRBD1	many	TRBJ2-4	TRBV28	TGTGCCAGCAGTTCCCCACAGGGGTCCAAAAACATTCAGTACTTC	CASSSPQGSKNIQYF
TRBD2	-	TRBJ2-1	TRBV9	TGTGCCAGCAGCCCACGACTAGCGGGGGCCTACAGTGAGCAGTTCTTC	CASSPRLAGAYSEQFF
-	few	TRBJ2-1	TRBV10-1	TGCGCCAGCAGCCCCGGGACCCAACTCAATGAGCAGTTCTTC	CASSPGTQLNEQFF
-	many	TRBJ2-7	TRBV2	TGTGCCAGCAGGGAACTGACAGGCCGGGCTTCCTACGAGCAGTACTTC	CASRELTGRASYEQYF
-	-	TRBJ2-1	TRBV2	TGTGCCAGCAGTGAGGCGTTAGCGGTCGACCTTTTGGGTGAGCAGTTCTTC	CASSEALAVDLLGEQFF
-	-	TRBJ2-4	TRBV12-3/TRBV12-4	TGTGCCAGCAGTCTCGCAGCGCGGGCCATCCACTACTTC	CASSLAARAIHYF
-	-	TRBJ1-1	TRBV2	TGTGCCAGCAGTCTCATGAAAGGGGGCACTGAAGCTTTCTTT	CASSLMKGGTEAFF
-	-	TRBJ2-1	TRBV20-1	TGCAGTGCTAGCCCATTTGGCAACTCCTACAATGAGCAGTTCTTC	CSASPFGNSYNEQFF